The next 7 T cell receptor beta chains were all read from a single sample in a study of cytomegalovirus exposure and HLA in healthy donors. It was with 60 Vbeta and 13 Jbeta primers that the PCR ran. Assay: immunoSEQ multiplex PCR; the TCRdb copy retains only in-frame clones and omits some. The table includes about 100,000 clones, approximately 85% detected once. The sequenced sample consisted of PBMCs. The receptors shown here come from a man aged 25-40 years in good health and CMV-seronegative.

The V gene is TRBV27, the J gene TRBJ2-1; a weak D match, TRBD2 (6 bases). V was trimmed by 6 bases and J by 0 bases, leaving 18 bases between them. Germline assignment: CDR1 MNHEY and CDR2 SMNVEV (reference sequence). This CDR3 is 17 amino acids long. In DNA form, the CDR3 reads TGTGCCAGCAGCCAACTAGGGAGCGGGCGCTCCTACAATGAGCAGTTCTTC. Residues: CASSQLGSGRSYNEQFF.

The rearrangement joins TRBV9 to TRBJ1-5; no firm D call. Deletions cut 0 bases from V and 7 bases from J, with 14 bases between. CDR3 length: 15 amino acids. Per the germline V gene, CDR1 is SGDLS and CDR2 is YYNGEE. The CDR3 DNA sequence: TGTGCCAGCAGCGTAGGAGGGTTGGCTCGGCAGCCCCAGCATTTT. Its translation: CASSVGGLARQPQHF.

This clone was seen a few times. The chain joins TRBV28 to TRBJ2-7; TRBD2 agrees at 7 bases. V shed 3 bases and J 0 bases; nucleotides not matched to a gene: 8. The CDR3 length is 16 residues. Germline-derived CDR1 and CDR2 are MDHEN and SYDVKM. The CDR3 coding sequence is TGTGCCAGCAGTTTCCACCTAGCGGCTCTCTCCTACGAGCAGTACTTC. It encodes CASSFHLAALSYEQYF.

V usage is TRBV18 and J usage is TRBJ2-5; D possibly corresponds to TRBD1 (6 bases). The CDR3 spans 14 residues. The V gene lost 8 bases and the J gene lost 2 bases, with 15 bases spanning the gap. Germline V gene data show CDR1 as KGHSH and CDR2 as LQKENI. CDR3 sequence reads: CASTSSQGQETQYF. CDR3 nucleotides: TGTGCCAGCACTTCTTCGCAGGGGCAAGAGACCCAGTACTTC.

V gene TRBV18 combines with J gene TRBJ2-2, with D possibly TRBD2 on 6 matching bases. CDR3 length: 15 amino acids. V gave up 3 bases and J gave up 0 bases, with 8 bases separating them. Germline V gene sequence: CDR1 KGHSH, CDR2 LQKENI. The CDR3, as DNA: TGTGCCAGCTCACCTGGGACTCCGAACACCGGGGAGCTGTTTTTT. Its translation: CASSPGTPNTGELFF.

The rearrangement links TRBV12-5 to TRBJ1-2; no firm D call. V lost 0 bases, J lost 7 bases, and 12 bases lay in between. The germline V gene has CDR1 LGHNT and CDR2 FRNRAP. The CDR3 is 14 residues long. The CDR3 coding sequence is TGTGCTAGTGGTTTGGTAAGCCAAGTTGGTGGCTACACCTTC. Translated: CASGLVSQVGGYTF.

V usage is TRBV23-1 and J usage is TRBJ1-1; 7 bases match TRBD1. TRBV23-1 is an ORF; its function is uncertain. V shed 11 bases, J shed 6 bases, and the junction held 12 bases outside the gene matches. The CDR3 has 13 residues. Here the CDR3 reads CAPHRNRGAEAFF. The DNA of the CDR3 is TGCGCCCCCCACCGTAACAGGGGCGCTGAAGCTTTCTTT.